This T cell receptor (beta chain) originates from a study of blood T cell repertoires in COVID-19 (TCRdb year 2020). Regarding the research as a whole: Samples covering the acute and convalescent phases of COVID-19 were provided by collaborators in the United States, Italy and Spain. The prospective study material was composed of cDNA or gDNA derived from T cells, B-cell-depleted T cells, or PBMCs. Deeply sampled blood TCRbeta repertoires from subjects exposed to, actively infected with, or recovered from COVID-19 were included in the dataset. The repertoires were released in a freely available public database meant as a resource for research on the immune response to SARS-CoV-2. Samples came from the ongoing ImmuneRACE study (first 160 participants) plus 1,254 subjects from 6 global collaborators. A de-identified subject ID, COVID-19 status, age in years and sex were almost always included in the sample metadata. Where available, HLA class I and class II types were obtained from metadata supplied by the sample provider rather than from assay-based typing.

TCRbeta CDR3 regions were amplified from genomic DNA using the immunoSEQ Assay, a bias-controlled multiplex PCR. The paper's processing steps were these. The number of nucleated cells in each sample was estimated from the amplification of reference gene primers within the assay. Sequence reads were collapsed and filtered to measure the absolute abundance of every unique TCRbeta CDR3 rearrangement. Productive Simpson clonality was computed per sample as the square root of Simpson's diversity index over productive rearrangements. The source is immuneACCESS, and TCRdb retained only in-frame sequences with V and J called. Part of the clones is not carried over; for the studies checked, unresolved V genes explain less than half of this, and the remainder is unexplained. V and J calls and clone size follow that table, whereas D and trimming were derived from the DNA. For this sample there are 200,000 to 250,000 clones; about four fifths appear just once. The biggest ten clones account for 3% to 4% of the sample.

Paper-wide results and their limitations: The quantity of clinical and demographic metadata differed by source and by participant and was supplied without curation.

Participants in the prospective study were aged roughly 18 to 89 years, lived in about two dozen United States geographic areas, and enrolled through a virtual design. In the prospective study, cohorts were assigned on the basis of participant-reported clinical history obtained from a screening survey and a study questionnaire. For ImmuneRACE Cohort 3, a participant was defined as recovered based on two consecutive negative NP/OP PCR tests, clearance by a healthcare professional, or resolution of symptoms. In the prospective study, mobile phlebotomists collected whole blood, serum and a nasopharyngeal or oropharyngeal swab from each participant. Over a roughly 2-month period, participants in the prospective study had the option of providing additional blood draws and questionnaires. Before DNA extraction, prospective study blood samples were shipped either frozen or at room temperature. Counted from cysteine to phenylalanine, this CDR3 has 14 amino acids. The read is trimmed to its CDR3 DNA, 42 bases read in frame from base 1. V loses 3 bases, J loses 2 bases, and the germline ends lie 8 bases apart. In the germline V gene, CDR1 corresponds to MGHDK and CDR2 to SYGVNS.

With regard to this clone: Its antigen is currently not known. No per-base quality is available; no much larger clone lies one base away.

The sample comprised PBMCs or T cells enriched from blood (not recorded which). This chain joins TRBV25-1 to TRBJ1-3, with the D segment identity uncertain. The receptor was isolated from a woman aged 55-70 years who had recovered from COVID-19. The CDR3 reads CASSEAYPGNTIYF. The DNA reads as follows: TGTGCCAGCAGTGAGGCTTACCCTGGAAACACCATATATTTT. Reference TRBV25-1 and TRBJ1-3 genes cover what lies past the CDR3, so the full variable domain is EADIYQTPRYLVIGTGKKITLECSQTMGHDKMYWYQQDPGMELHLIHYSYGVNSTEKGDLSSESTVSRIRTEHFPLTLESARPSHTSQYLCASSEAYPGNTIYFGEGSWLTVV.